The clone carrying this T cell receptor beta chain appeared many times. Antigen unknown. These data belong to a study of CD8 T cells in ankylosing spondylitis. Whole-study results and caveats: CD8+ by phenotype, disease-linked clones were relatively rare in peripheral blood. The study looked at matched synovial fluid samples from ankylosing spondylitis patients. Disease-linked clones were reported to be significantly enriched there. Within ankylosing spondylitis blood, a TCR beta motif made up of seven or eight highly homologous variants appeared to be characteristic.

Preparation of TCR beta libraries was done by quantitative 5'-RACE with molecular barcodes. TCRdb reprocessed the 5' RACE reads with MiXCR, giving one entry per CDR3 protein. The table lists approximately 42,000 distinct CDR3 sequences, 3% to 4.5% of them singletons. This CDR3 is built from 18 residues. CDR1 and CDR2 (germline): SGDLS, YYNGEE. V lost 0 bases, J lost 3 bases, and 20 bases lay in between. Source material: blood, either unsorted or a sorted T cell fraction (not recorded which). The chain employs TRBV9 and TRBJ2-3, with D tentatively TRBD2 (6 bases). The sequence came from a female donor with ankylosing spondylitis or in good health (not recorded which). CDR3 protein: CASSVATSGQTFTDTQYF. CDR3 nucleotide sequence: TGTGCCAGCAGCGTAGCTACGAGCGGGCAGACCTTTACAGATACGCAGTATTTT. Looking up the rest from reference TRBV9 and TRBJ2-3 gives the full variable domain: DSGVTQTPKHLITATGQRVTLRCSPRSGDLSVYWYQQSLDQGLQFLIQYYNGEERAKGNILERFSAQQFPDLHSELNLSSLELGDSALYFCASSVATSGQTFTDTQYFGPGTRLTVL.